The clone carrying this T cell receptor beta chain has only a few counts. Per germline, CDR1 SGHDT and CDR2 YYEEEE. There are 15 residues in the CDR3. V lost 0 bases, J lost 6 bases, and 9 bases stayed unmatched. Source study methods: Reference gene primer amplification gave estimated nucleated cell counts. Sequencing was performed with immunoSEQ multiplex PCR; in TCRdb, only in-frame clones are kept and a portion is missing. The D gene and trimming were derived from the DNA, and the V and J assignments and clone size from that table. The data contain approximately 260,000 clones, roughly 90% of them singletons. This entry is derived from a study of blood T cell repertoires in COVID-19. As for the study in general: There were acute and convalescent COVID-19 samples, and they came from the United States, Italy and Spain. T cells, B-cell-depleted T cells, or PBMCs provided the cDNA or gDNA that served as material.

The sample consisted of peripheral blood. The sequence was obtained from a man aged 50-59 years with acute or convalescent COVID-19. The chain carries TRBV5-6 and TRBJ2-7, with 7 bases fitting TRBD1. CDR3 loop: CASSLGLDRVAEQYF. CDR3 nucleotide sequence: TGTGCCAGCAGCTTGGGTCTAGACAGGGTGGCCGAGCAGTACTTC. Full variable domain (rest looked up from reference TRBV5-6 and TRBJ2-7): DAGVTQSPTHLIKTRGQQVTLRCSPKSGHDTVSWYQQALGQGPQFIFQYYEEEERQRGNFPDRFSGHQFPNYSSELNVNALLLGDSALYLCASSLGLDRVAEQYFGPGTRLTVT.